Below, 3 T cell receptor beta chains from the same sample are listed, as sequenced in a study of control samples from healthy donors and cancer patients. Libraries were prepared by immunoSEQ multiplex PCR; TCRdb keeps only in-frame clonotypes and omits some of them. This table holds about 110,000 clones, roughly 90% found once. The sequenced sample consisted of PBMCs. The receptors stem from a woman in her sixties or seventies with lung cancer.

This clone turned up a few times. The V and J genes are TRBV7-2 and TRBJ1-2, with 9 bases identical to TRBD1. The germline CDR1 and CDR2 sequences are SGHTA and FQGNSA. The CDR3 has 16 amino acids. Trimming at V came to 1 base and at J to 6 bases, leaving 9 bases not matched to a gene. The CDR3 nucleotides read TGTGCCAGCAGCTTAGGACCCCCGGGACAGGGAAATGGCTACACCTTC. Protein: CASSLGPPGQGNGYTF. Variable domain in full (rest from reference TRBV7-2 and TRBJ1-2): GAGVSQSPSNKVTEKGKDVELRCDPISGHTALYWYRQSLGQGLEFLIYFQGNSAPDKSGLPSDRFSAERTGGSVSTLTIQRTQQEDSAVYLCASSLGPPGQGNGYTFGSGTRLTVV.

This clone appeared once. This chain's CDR3 is CASSPSSRPGNTIYF. Here the CDR3 DNA reads TGTGCCAGCAGCCCCTCCTCCCGTCCAGGAAACACCATATATTTT. The rearrangement links TRBV7-2 to TRBJ1-3; D uncertain. This CDR3 spans 15 amino acids. V shed 5 bases and J shed 4 bases, with 15 bases lying between them. The germline V gene encodes CDR1 SGHTA and CDR2 FQGNSA.

This chain joins TRBV11-3 and TRBJ1-1; D is ambiguous. V was pared by 0 bases and J by 11 bases, with 13 bases between. Germline CDR1 reads SGHNT; CDR2 reads YENEEA. The CDR3 has 13 residues. The CDR3 nucleotides are TGTGCCAGCAGCTTAGATCCGGTTGTTGGGGCTTTCTTT. This encodes CASSLDPVVGAFF.